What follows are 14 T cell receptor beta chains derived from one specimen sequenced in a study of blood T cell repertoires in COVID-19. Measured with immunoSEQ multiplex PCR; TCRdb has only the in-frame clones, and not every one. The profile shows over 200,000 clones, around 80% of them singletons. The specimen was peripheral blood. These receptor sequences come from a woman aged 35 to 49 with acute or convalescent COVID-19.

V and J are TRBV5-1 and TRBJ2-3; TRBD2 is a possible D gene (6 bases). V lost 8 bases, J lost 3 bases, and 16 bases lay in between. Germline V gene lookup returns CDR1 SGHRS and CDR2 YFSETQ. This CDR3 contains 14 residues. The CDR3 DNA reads TGCGCCAGTTCCACGGGAGAGGGGACAGATACGCAGTATTTT. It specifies CASSTGEGTDTQYF.

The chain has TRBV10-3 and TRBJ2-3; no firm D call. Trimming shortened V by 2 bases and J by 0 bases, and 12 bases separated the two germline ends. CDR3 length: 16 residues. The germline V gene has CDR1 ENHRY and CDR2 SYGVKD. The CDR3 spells CAISEPRHTSTDTQYF. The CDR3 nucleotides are TGTGCCATCAGTGAGCCCAGACACACTAGCACAGATACGCAGTATTTT.

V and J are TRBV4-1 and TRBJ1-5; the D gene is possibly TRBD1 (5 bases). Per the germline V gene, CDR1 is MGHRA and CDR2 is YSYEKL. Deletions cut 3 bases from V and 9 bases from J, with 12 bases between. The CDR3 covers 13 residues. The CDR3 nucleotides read TGCGCCAGCAGCCACCCGACAGCGCCGCCCCAGCATTTT. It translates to CASSHPTAPPQHF.

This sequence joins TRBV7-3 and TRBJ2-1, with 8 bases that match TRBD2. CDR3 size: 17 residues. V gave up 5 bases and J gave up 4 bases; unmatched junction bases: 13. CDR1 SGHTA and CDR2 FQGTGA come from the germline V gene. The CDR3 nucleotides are TGTGCCAGCAGCCCATACGACTATAGCGGGGCTTACAATGAGCAGTTCTTC. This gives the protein CASSPYDYSGAYNEQFF.

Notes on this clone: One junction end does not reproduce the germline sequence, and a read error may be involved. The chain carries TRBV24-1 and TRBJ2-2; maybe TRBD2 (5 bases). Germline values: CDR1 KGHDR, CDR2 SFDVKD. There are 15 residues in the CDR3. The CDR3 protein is CATSDPATSAGELFF. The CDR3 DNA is TGTGCCACCAGTGATCCGGCCACGTCAGCCGGGGAACTGTTTTTT.

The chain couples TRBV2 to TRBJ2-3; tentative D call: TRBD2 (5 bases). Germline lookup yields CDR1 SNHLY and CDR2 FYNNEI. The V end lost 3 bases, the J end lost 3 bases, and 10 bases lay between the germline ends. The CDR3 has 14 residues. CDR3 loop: CASSEQLGTDTQYF. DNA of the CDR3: TGTGCCAGCAGTGAGCAACTAGGTACAGATACGCAGTATTTT.

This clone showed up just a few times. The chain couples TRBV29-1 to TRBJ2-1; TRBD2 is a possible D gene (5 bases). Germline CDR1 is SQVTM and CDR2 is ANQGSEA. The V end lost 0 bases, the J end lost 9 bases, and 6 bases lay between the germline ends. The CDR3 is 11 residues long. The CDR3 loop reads CSVEEGVEQFF. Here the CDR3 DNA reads TGCAGCGTTGAAGAGGGAGTTGAGCAGTTCTTC.

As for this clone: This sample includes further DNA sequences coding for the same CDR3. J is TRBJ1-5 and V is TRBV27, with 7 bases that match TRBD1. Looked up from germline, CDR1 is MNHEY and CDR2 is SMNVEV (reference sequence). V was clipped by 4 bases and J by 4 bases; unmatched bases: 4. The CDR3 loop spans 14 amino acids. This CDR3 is CASSYRQGNQPQHF. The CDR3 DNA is TGTGCCAGCAGTTACCGACAGGGAAATCAGCCCCAGCATTTT.

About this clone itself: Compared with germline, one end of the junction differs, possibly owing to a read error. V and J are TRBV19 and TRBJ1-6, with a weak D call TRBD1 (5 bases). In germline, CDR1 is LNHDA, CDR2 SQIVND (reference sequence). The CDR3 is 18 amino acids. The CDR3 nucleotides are TGTGCCAGTGGACCAACCCATCGGACAAAGGGGCTATGGGCACCTCTCCACTTT. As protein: CASGPTHRTKGLWAPLHF.

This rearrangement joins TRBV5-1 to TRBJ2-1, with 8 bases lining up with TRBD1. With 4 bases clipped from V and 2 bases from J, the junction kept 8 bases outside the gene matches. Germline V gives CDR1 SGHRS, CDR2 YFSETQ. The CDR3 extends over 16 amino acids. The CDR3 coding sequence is TGCGCCAGCAGCCCAAGGACAGGGACAACCTACAATGAGCAGTTCTTC. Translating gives CASSPRTGTTYNEQFF. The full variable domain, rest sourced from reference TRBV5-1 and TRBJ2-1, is KAGVTQTPRYLIKTRGQQVTLSCSPISGHRSVSWYQQTPGQGLQFLFEYFSETQRNKGNFPGRFSGRQFSNSRSEMNVSTLELGDSALYLCASSPRTGTTYNEQFFGPGTRLTVL.

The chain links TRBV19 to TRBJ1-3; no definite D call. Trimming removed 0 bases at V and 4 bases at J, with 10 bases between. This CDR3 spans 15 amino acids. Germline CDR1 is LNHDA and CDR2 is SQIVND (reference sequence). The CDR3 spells CASSIDQDGGNTIYF. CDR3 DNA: TGTGCCAGTAGTATAGACCAAGACGGGGGAAACACCATATATTTT.

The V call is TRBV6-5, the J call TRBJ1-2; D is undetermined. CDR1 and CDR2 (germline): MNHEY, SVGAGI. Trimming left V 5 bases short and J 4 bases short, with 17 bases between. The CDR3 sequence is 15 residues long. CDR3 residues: CASSLKPQSFYGYTF. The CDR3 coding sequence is TGTGCCAGCAGTCTAAAACCACAGAGTTTCTATGGCTACACCTTC.

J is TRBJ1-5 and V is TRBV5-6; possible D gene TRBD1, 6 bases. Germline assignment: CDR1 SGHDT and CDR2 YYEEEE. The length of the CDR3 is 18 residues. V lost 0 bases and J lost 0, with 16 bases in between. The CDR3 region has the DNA TGTGCCAGCAGCTTGGGCAAGGGGGGAGGGCCTAGCAATCAGCCCCAGCATTTT. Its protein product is CASSLGKGGGPSNQPQHF. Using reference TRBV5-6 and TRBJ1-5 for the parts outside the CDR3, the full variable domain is DAGVTQSPTHLIKTRGQQVTLRCSPKSGHDTVSWYQQALGQGPQFIFQYYEEEERQRGNFPDRFSGHQFPNYSSELNVNALLLGDSALYLCASSLGKGGGPSNQPQHFGDGTRLSIL.

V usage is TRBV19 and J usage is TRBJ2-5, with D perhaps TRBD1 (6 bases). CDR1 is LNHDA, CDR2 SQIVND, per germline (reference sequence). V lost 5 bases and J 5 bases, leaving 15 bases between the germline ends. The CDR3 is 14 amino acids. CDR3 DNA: TGTGCCAGTAGTTTTACAGGGCCCGCGGAGACCCAGTACTTC. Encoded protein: CASSFTGPAETQYF.